This TCR beta chain emerged from a study of PD-1 blockade in mismatch repair-deficient tumors. Study details: Patients had over 10 mismatch repair-deficient cancer types, all previously treated and progressing.

Method: immunoSEQ multiplex PCR; TCRdb's copy keeps in-frame clones and lacks some. The table records 75,000 to 85,000 clones, approximately 84% of them present only once. Germline CDR1 SGDLS, CDR2 YYNGEE. The V gene lost 0 bases and the J gene lost 5 bases, with 11 bases spanning the gap. The CDR3 runs to 14 residues. J is TRBJ1-1 and V is TRBV9; D is perhaps TRBD1 (6 bases). Specimen: peripheral blood, collected 12 weeks after starting pembrolizumab. The receptor was derived from an adult with mismatch repair-deficient cancer. The CDR3 DNA reads as TGTGCCAGCAGCGTAGGGGGGCCGGGAACTGAAGCTTTCTTT. Translation: CASSVGGPGTEAFF.